This TCR beta chain was observed in a study of CD8+CD57+ T cells in acquired aplastic anemia. General observations from the study: Patients and controls had in common around 29 CD8+ CDR3 sequences.

The CDR3 totals 13 residues. In germline, CDR1 is SEHNR, CDR2 FQNEAQ (reference sequence). Between the trimmed V and J ends, which lost 4 bases and 2 bases, there was a span of 9 bases. As for this clonotype: Its antigen is unknown. This likely comes from a read error, as the CDR3 has no conserved phenylalanine or tryptophan at its end.

Genomic DNA was employed as the template in profiling TCR beta VDJ and CDR3. TCRdb passed the reads through MiXCR, listing each CDR3 protein once. The profile shows 150,000 to 200,000 distinct CDR3 sequences, 40% to 55% of them singletons. This TCR was sampled from a human donor in good health. This rearrangement joins TRBV7-9 to TRBJ2-7; D unclear. The sequenced sample was sorted CD4+, CD8+, or CD8+CD57+ T cells (not recorded which) from PBMCs. CDR3 residues: CASSWRMTYEQYI. CDR3 DNA: TGTGCCAGCAGCTGGCGGATGACCTACGAGCAGTACATC.